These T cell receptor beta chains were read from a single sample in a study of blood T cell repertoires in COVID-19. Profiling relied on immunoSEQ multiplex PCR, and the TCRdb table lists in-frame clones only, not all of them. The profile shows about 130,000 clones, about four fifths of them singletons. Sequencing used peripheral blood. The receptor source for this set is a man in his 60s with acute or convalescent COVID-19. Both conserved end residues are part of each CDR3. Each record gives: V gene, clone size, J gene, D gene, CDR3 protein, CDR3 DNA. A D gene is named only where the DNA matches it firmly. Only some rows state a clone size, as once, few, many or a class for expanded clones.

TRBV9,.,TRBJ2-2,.,CASSGSGTGELFF,TGTGCCAGCAGCGGGAGCGGGACCGGGGAGCTGTTTTTT
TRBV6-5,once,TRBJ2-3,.,CASLNSFPPDTQYF,TGTGCCAGCCTAAATAGTTTTCCACCAGATACGCAGTATTTT
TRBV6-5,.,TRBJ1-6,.,CASKMQRNSPLHF,TGTGCCAGCAAGATGCAGCGGAATTCACCCCTCCACTTT
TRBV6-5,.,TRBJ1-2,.,CASSYSSRDGYTF,TGTGCCAGCAGTTACTCCTCCAGGGATGGCTACACCTTC
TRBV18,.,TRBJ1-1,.,CASSPGTRSLNTEAFF,TGTGCCAGCTCACCGGGTACTCGGAGTTTAAACACTGAAGCTTTCTTT
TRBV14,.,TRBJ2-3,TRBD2,CASSLTSGGQVDTQYF,TGTGCCAGCAGCCTGACTAGCGGGGGGCAGGTAGATACGCAGTATTTT
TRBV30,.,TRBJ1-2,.,CAWRATSNYGYTF,TGTGCCTGGAGAGCGACTTCGAACTATGGCTACACCTTC
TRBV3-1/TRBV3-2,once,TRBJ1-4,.,CASSQEGAGPNEKLFF,TGTGCCAGCAGCCAAGAGGGGGCAGGACCAAATGAAAAACTGTTTTTT
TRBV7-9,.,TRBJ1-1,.,CASTRASGDTEAFF,TGTGCCAGCACAAGGGCGTCCGGGGACACTGAAGCTTTCTTT
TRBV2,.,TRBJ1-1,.,CASNGLLNTEAFF,TGTGCCAGCAACGGGTTACTTAACACTGAAGCTTTCTTT
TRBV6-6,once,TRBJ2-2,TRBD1,CASREITGATGELFF,TGTGCCAGCAGGGAGATCACAGGGGCCACCGGGGAGCTGTTTTTT
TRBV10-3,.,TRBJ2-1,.,CAISDSTGYNEQFF,TGTGCCATCAGTGACTCCACAGGCTACAATGAGCAGTTCTTC
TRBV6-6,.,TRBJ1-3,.,CASSYSTRSSGNTIYF,TGTGCCAGCAGTTACTCGACGAGGTCCTCTGGAAACACCATATATTTT
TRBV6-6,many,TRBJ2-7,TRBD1,CASSPGQGGPYEQYF,TGTGCCAGCAGTCCCGGACAGGGCGGACCCTACGAGCAGTACTTC
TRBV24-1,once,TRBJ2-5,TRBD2,CATSDPRGGGETQYF,TGTGCCACCAGTGACCCTCGCGGCGGGGGGGAGACCCAGTACTTC
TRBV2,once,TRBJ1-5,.,CASRAKKYSNQPQHF,TGTGCCAGCAGGGCCAAGAAGTATAGCAATCAGCCCCAGCATTTT
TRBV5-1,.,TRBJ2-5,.,CASRSTGQETQYF,TGCGCCAGCAGATCCACAGGTCAAGAGACCCAGTACTTC
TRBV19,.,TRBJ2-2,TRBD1,CASWDRGSTGELFF,TGTGCCAGCTGGGACAGGGGGTCTACCGGGGAGCTGTTTTTT
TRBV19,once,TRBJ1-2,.,CASSIARGGYTF,TGTGCCAGTAGTATTGCCAGGGGTGGCTACACCTTC
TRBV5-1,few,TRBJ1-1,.,CASSLAYGGPDTEAFF,TGCGCCAGCAGCTTGGCGTACGGGGGTCCGGACACTGAAGCTTTCTTT
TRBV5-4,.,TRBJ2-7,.,CASSPRGGYEQYF,TGTGCCAGCAGCCCGAGGGGGGGCTACGAGCAGTACTTC
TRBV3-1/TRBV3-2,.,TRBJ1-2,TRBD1,CASSQERGTAYGYTF,TGTGCCAGCAGCCAAGAAAGGGGGACAGCCTATGGCTACACCTTC
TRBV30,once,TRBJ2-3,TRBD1,CAWSPLRTGGTDTQYF,TGTGCCTGGAGTCCCCTTCGGACAGGGGGCACAGATACGCAGTATTTT
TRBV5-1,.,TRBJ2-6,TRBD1,CASSRETGRFSSGANVLTF,TGCGCCAGCAGCCGAGAGACAGGGCGTTTTAGCTCTGGGGCCAACGTCCTGACTTTC
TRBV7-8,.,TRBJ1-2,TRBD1,CASSTRTGGSQYGYTF,TGTGCCAGCAGCACGAGGACAGGGGGGAGTCAATATGGCTACACCTTC
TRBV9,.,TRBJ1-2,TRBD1,CASSPRQGDHGYTF,TGTGCCAGCAGCCCCCGACAGGGGGATCATGGCTACACCTTC
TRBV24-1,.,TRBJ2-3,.,CATSDLQGAEQYF,TGTGCCACCAGTGATTTACAGGGAGCTGAGCAGTATTTT
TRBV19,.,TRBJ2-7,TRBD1,CASSDRQGGSSYEQYF,TGTGCCAGTAGTGACCGACAGGGCGGAAGCTCCTACGAGCAGTACTTC
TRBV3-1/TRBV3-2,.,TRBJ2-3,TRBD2,CASSQDVTSGRPDTQYF,TGTGCCAGCAGCCAAGATGTGACTAGCGGGAGACCAGATACGCAGTATTTT
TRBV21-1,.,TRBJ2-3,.,CASSKVIRGRGSTDTQYF,TGTGCCAGCAGCAAAGTAATAAGGGGGAGGGGAAGCACAGATACGCAGTATTTT
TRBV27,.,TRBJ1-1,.,CASSQTAGPSLSTEAFF,TGTGCCAGCAGTCAGACCGCGGGGCCAAGCCTAAGCACTGAAGCTTTCTTT
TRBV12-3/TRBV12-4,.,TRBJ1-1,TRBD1,CASTRTGGTEAFF,TGTGCCAGCACCCGGACAGGGGGCACTGAAGCTTTCTTT
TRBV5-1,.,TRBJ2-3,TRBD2,CASSLRPGLAGGGESDTQYF,TGCGCCAGCAGCTTGCGTCCGGGACTAGCGGGAGGTGGGGAATCAGATACGCAGTATTTT
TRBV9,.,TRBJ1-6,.,CASSVVQENSPLHF,TGTGCCAGCAGCGTAGTACAGGAAAATTCACCCCTCCACTTT
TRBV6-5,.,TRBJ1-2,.,CASSLQRSLNYGYTF,TGTGCCAGCAGCCTACAGAGAAGCCTGAACTATGGCTACACCTTC
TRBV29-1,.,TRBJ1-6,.,CSVAIGVGGDSPLHF,TGCAGCGTTGCGATTGGGGTAGGGGGAGATTCACCCCTCCACTTT
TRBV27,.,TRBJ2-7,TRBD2,CASRGLAGVYEQYF,TGTGCCAGCAGGGGACTAGCGGGAGTTTACGAGCAGTACTTC
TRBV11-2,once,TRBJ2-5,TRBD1,CASSRGQAIPNQETQYF,TGTGCCAGCAGCCGGGGACAGGCAATACCTAACCAAGAGACCCAGTACTTC
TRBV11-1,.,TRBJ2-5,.,CASSSRGETQYF,TGTGCCAGCAGCTCCCGGGGAGAGACCCAGTACTTC